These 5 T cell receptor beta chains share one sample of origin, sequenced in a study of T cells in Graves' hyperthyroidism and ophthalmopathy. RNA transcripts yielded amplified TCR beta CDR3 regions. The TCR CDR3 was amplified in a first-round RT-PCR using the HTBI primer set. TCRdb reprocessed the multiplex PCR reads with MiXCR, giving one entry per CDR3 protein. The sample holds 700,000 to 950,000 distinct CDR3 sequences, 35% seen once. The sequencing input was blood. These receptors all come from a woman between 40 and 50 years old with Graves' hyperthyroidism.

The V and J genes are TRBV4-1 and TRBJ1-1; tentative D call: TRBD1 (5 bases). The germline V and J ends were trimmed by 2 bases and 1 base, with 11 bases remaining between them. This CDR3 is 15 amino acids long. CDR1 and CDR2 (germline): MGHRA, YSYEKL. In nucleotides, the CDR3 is TGCGCCAGCAGCCAACTTTGGGGGGAGAACACTGAAGCTTTCTTT. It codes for CASSQLWGENTEAFF.

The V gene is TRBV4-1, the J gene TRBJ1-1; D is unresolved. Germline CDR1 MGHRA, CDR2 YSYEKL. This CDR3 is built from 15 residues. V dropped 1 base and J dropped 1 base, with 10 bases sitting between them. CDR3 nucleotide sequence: TGCGCCAGCAGCCAAGGGATAAGACAGAACACTGAAGCTTTCTTT. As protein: CASSQGIRQNTEAFF.

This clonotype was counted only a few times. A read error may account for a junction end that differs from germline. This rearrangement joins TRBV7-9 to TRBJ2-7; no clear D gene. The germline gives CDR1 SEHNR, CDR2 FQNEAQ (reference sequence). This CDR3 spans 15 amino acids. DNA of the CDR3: TGCGCCAGCAGCCAAGAGTCGCACGGTACCTACGAGCAGTACTTC. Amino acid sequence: CASSQESHGTYEQYF. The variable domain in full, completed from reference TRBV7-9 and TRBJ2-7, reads DTGVSQNPRHKITKRGQNVTFRCDPISEHNRLYWYRQTLGQGPEFLTYFQNEAQLEKSRLLSDRFSAERPKGSFSTLEIQRTEQGDSAMYLCASSQESHGTYEQYFGPGTRLTVT.

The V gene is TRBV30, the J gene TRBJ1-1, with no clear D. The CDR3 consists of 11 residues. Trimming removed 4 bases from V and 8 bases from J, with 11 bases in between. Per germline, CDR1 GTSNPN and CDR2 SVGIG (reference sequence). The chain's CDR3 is CAWTPVREAFF. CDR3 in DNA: TGTGCCTGGACCCCCGTCCGGGAAGCTTTCTTT.

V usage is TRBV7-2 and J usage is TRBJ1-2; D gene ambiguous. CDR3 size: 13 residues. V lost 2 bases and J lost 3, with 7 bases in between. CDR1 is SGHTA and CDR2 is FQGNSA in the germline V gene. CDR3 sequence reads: CASSLPGDYGYTF. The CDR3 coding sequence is TGTGCCAGCAGCTTACCTGGGGACTATGGCTACACCTTC.